The 19 T cell receptor beta chains below come from one sample, sequenced in a study of patients and donors after allogeneic stem cell transplantation. Via MiXCR, TCRdb re-called the RT-PCR reads, giving one row per CDR3 protein. The table records tens of thousands of distinct CDR3 sequences, about 25% of them present only once. Sequencing was performed on blood, either unsorted or a sorted T cell fraction (not recorded which). The receptors originated from a human donor who was either an allogeneic HSCT recipient or a stem cell or donor lymphocyte infusion donor (not recorded which). It is not recorded whose cells these are; they may come from a transplant donor.

The chain couples TRBV7-2 to TRBJ1-5; 9 bases align to TRBD1. The CDR3 covers 14 residues. Germline V lookup: CDR1 SGHTA, CDR2 FQGNSA. Germline trimming cut 5 bases from V and 2 bases from J; bases unmatched to any gene: 1. For the CDR3, the DNA is TGTGCCAGCAGCCGGGACAGGGGCAATCAGCCCCAGCATTTT. Protein sequence: CASSRDRGNQPQHF.

Comment on this clonotype: A read error may account for a junction end that differs from germline. J is TRBJ1-6 and V is TRBV12-3 or TRBV12-4, with D perhaps matching TRBD1 (5 bases). The CDR3 has 11 amino acids. The DNA for the CDR3 is TGTGCCAGCAGTTTGAGACAGACGCCCACCTTT. Translated, it gives CASSLRQTPTF.

In this sample, this clonotype turned up many times. The chain combines TRBV29-1 with TRBJ1-2; D is uncertain. This CDR3 has 13 residues. V lost 0 bases to trimming and J lost 5 bases, with 10 bases between them. CDR1 is SQVTM and CDR2 is ANQGSEA in the germline V gene. Written as DNA, the CDR3 is TGCAGCGTTGAAGACTGGGAGGAGTATGGCTACACCTTC. This encodes CSVEDWEEYGYTF.

The chain is built from TRBV5-1 and TRBJ2-2; TRBD1 might be the D (5 bases). V gave up 4 bases and J gave up 4 bases, with 23 bases separating them. CDR1 and CDR2 from the germline V gene are SGHRS and YFSETQ. The CDR3 has 18 amino acids. CDR3 amino acids: CASSPPQFRQFGTGELFF. The CDR3 DNA is TGCGCCAGCAGCCCCCCTCAGTTCAGACAGTTCGGCACCGGGGAGCTGTTTTTT.

This clonotype was found a few times. The CDR3 DNA follows: TGCAGCGTTGCCGGGACAATAAGGTCCCGCTACGAGCAGTACTTC. This codes for CSVAGTIRSRYEQYF. V and J are TRBV29-1 and TRBJ2-7, with D possibly matching TRBD1 (6 bases). Trimming removed 4 bases from V and 3 bases from J, with 19 bases in between. Germline V gene sequence: CDR1 SQVTM, CDR2 ANQGSEA. CDR3 size: 15 residues.

This sequence joins TRBV19 and TRBJ1-5, with TRBD1 as a possible D gene (5 bases). The CDR3 length is 18 residues. The germline gives CDR1 LNHDA, CDR2 SQIVND (reference sequence). Trimming took off 5 bases at V and 0 bases at J, with 20 bases between the two ends. CDR3 bases: TGTGCCAGTAGTTCCCACCGGGGGGTCTACCTTAGCAATCAGCCCCAGCATTTT. As protein: CASSSHRGVYLSNQPQHF.

V gene TRBV2 combines with J gene TRBJ2-3, with D tentatively TRBD2 (6 bases). This CDR3 has 12 residues. V lost 6 bases, J lost 6 bases, and 10 bases lay in between. Germline CDR1 SNHLY, CDR2 FYNNEI. The CDR3 loop reads CASRTLADTQYF. The CDR3 nucleotides read TGTGCCAGCAGGACCCTAGCGGATACGCAGTATTTT.

This clonotype has ten or more counts. The chain links TRBV5-1 to TRBJ1-1; 9 nucleotides agree with TRBD1. Trimming removed 4 bases from V and 3 bases from J; junction bases left unmatched: 10. This CDR3 spans 16 amino acids. CDR1 and CDR2 from the germline V gene are SGHRS and YFSETQ. The CDR3 reads CASSKTGGAQDTEAFF. The CDR3 DNA follows: TGCGCCAGCAGCAAAACAGGGGGCGCTCAGGACACTGAAGCTTTCTTT.

This clonotype was seen only once. The chain employs TRBV10-1 and TRBJ1-1, with a possible D match to TRBD1 (5 bases). The CDR3 contains 15 residues. CDR1 WNHNN and CDR2 SYGVQD come from the germline V gene (reference sequence). Between the trimmed V and J ends, which lost 2 bases and 4 bases, there was a span of 14 bases. The CDR3 region is CASSEKAGFLTEAFF. The CDR3 region has the DNA TGCGCCAGCAGTGAGAAGGCAGGGTTCCTCACTGAAGCTTTCTTT.

The CDR3 nucleotides read TGTGCCAGCAGCGCCTACCTCGGGACAGGGTTGCAGCCCCAGCATTTT. Encoded protein: CASSAYLGTGLQPQHF. The rearrangement joins TRBV7-2 to TRBJ1-5; 9 bases align to TRBD1. The CDR3 runs to 16 residues. The junction had 12 bases not matched to a gene; V was cut back by 5 bases and J by 7 bases. CDR1 and CDR2 (germline): SGHTA, FQGNSA. The whole variable domain, filled in from reference TRBV7-2 and TRBJ1-5, reads GAGVSQSPSNKVTEKGKDVELRCDPISGHTALYWYRQSLGQGLEFLIYFQGNSAPDKSGLPSDRFSAERTGGSVSTLTIQRTQQEDSAVYLCASSAYLGTGLQPQHFGDGTRLSIL.

This clonotype was picked up a small number of times. This chain connects TRBV5-1 to TRBJ1-2; D not certain. This CDR3 region has 12 residues. CDR1 and CDR2 (germline): SGHRS, YFSETQ. The V and J ends lost 1 base and 8 bases respectively, with 9 bases between them. The CDR3 here is CASSLWLVGYTF. In DNA form, the CDR3 reads TGCGCCAGCAGCTTGTGGCTCGTCGGCTACACCTTC.

In its sample, this clonotype was seen a few times. This chain connects TRBV11-3 to TRBJ2-2; D is ambiguous. CDR1 and CDR2 (germline): SGHNT, YENEEA. Trimming took off 6 bases at V and 8 bases at J, with 13 bases between the two ends. This CDR3 comprises 13 residues. This CDR3 is CASRNPRRGELFF. The CDR3 DNA reads TGTGCCAGCAGGAATCCTAGGAGAGGGGAGCTGTTTTTT.

There are a few counts of this clonotype. The genes are TRBV9 and TRBJ1-2; D is undetermined. V was cut by 4 bases and J by 8 bases, with 12 bases left in between. Looked up from germline, CDR1 is SGDLS and CDR2 is YYNGEE. The CDR3 consists of 12 residues. The CDR3 DNA reads TGTGCCAGCAGCAGCCCCCTGACCGGCTACACCTTC. Protein sequence: CASSSPLTGYTF.

The rearrangement links TRBV29-1 to TRBJ2-2; 11 positions agree with TRBD1. With V trimmed by 6 bases and J by 4 bases, 13 bases remained unmatched. CDR3 length: 17 amino acids. CDR1 and CDR2 from the germline V gene are SQVTM and ANQGSEA. Here the CDR3 DNA reads TGCAGCGTCACCCCCAGCGGGACAGGGGGTTTCACCGGGGAGCTGTTTTTT. This codes for CSVTPSGTGGFTGELFF.

The rearrangement uses TRBV5-1 and TRBJ2-1; D remains unclear. Germline V lookup: CDR1 SGHRS, CDR2 YFSETQ. This CDR3 is 13 amino acids long. V lost 7 bases to trimming and J lost 3 bases, with 11 bases between them. CDR3 nucleotide sequence: TGCGCCAGCTCCCCCCAGAGCTACAATGAGCAGTTCTTC. Protein product: CASSPQSYNEQFF. The full variable domain, rest sourced from reference TRBV5-1 and TRBJ2-1, is KAGVTQTPRYLIKTRGQQVTLSCSPISGHRSVSWYQQTPGQGLQFLFEYFSETQRNKGNFPGRFSGRQFSNSRSEMNVSTLELGDSALYLCASSPQSYNEQFFGPGTRLTVL.

The chain carries TRBV12-3 or TRBV12-4 and TRBJ1-2; D not certain. Between the trimmed V and J ends, which lost 1 base and 4 bases, there was a span of 13 bases. The length of the CDR3 is 15 residues. The CDR3 nucleotides are TGTGCCAGCAGTTTAGGTATCGAGGTGGGCTATGGCTACACCTTC. This translates into CASSLGIEVGYGYTF.

This clonotype was observed a handful of times. The chain joins TRBV7-6 to TRBJ2-7; D uncertain. Germline loops: CDR1 SGHVS, CDR2 FNYEAQ. The CDR3 has 15 residues. V shed 1 base and J shed 2 bases, with 12 bases lying between them. In DNA, the CDR3 is TGTGCCAGCAGCTTAGTGCCCTACACCCCCTACGAGCAGTACTTC. This sequence encodes CASSLVPYTPYEQYF.

This chain joins TRBV3-1 and TRBJ2-3; D gene ambiguous. This CDR3 has 13 residues. The V and J ends lost 4 bases and 1 base respectively, with 6 bases between them. CDR1 and CDR2 from the germline V gene are LGHDT and YNNKEL (reference sequence). DNA of the CDR3: TGTGCCAGCAGCCCGGCCCGCACAGATACGCAGTATTTT. Translating it yields CASSPARTDTQYF.

This clonotype is medium-sized within its sample. In DNA, the CDR3 is TGTGCCAGCAGCTTACGACAGGGGGTTCGCAATCAGCCCCAGCATTTT. Translation gives CASSLRQGVRNQPQHF. The chain uses TRBV7-8 and TRBJ1-5; 9 bases align to TRBD1. The germline V gene encodes CDR1 SGHVS and CDR2 FQNEAQ. V lost 2 bases, J lost 2 bases, and 4 bases stayed unmatched. This CDR3 spans 16 amino acids.